This entry features one T cell receptor (beta chain) sequence. The data were obtained in a study of blood T cell repertoires in COVID-19. Overall study context: Both acute and convalescent COVID-19 samples were obtained from the United States, Italy and Spain. T cells, B-cell-depleted T cells, or PBMCs provided the cDNA or gDNA that served as material.

The CDR3 runs to 17 residues. Per germline, CDR1 KGHDR and CDR2 SFDVKD. V was pared by 3 bases and J by 4 bases, with 11 bases of the junction left unmatched. In the study's own analysis: Reference gene primer amplification in the assay estimated nucleated cell counts. Generated by immunoSEQ multiplex PCR, the TCRdb table keeps only in-frame clones and is missing some. That table gives V, J and clone size, and the DNA gave D and trimming. The repertoire holds about 64,000 clones, with roughly 90% as singletons. J is TRBJ2-1 and V is TRBV24-1; 7 nucleotides match TRBD2. This clonotype originated in a human donor in a cohort sampled during active COVID-19. The sequenced sample was peripheral blood. The CDR3 loop is CATSDGREWGGYNEQFF. DNA for the CDR3: TGTGCCACCAGTGATGGGCGGGAATGGGGGGGTTACAATGAGCAGTTCTTC.